The 21 T cell receptor beta chains presented below share a single source sample, sequenced in a study of cytotoxic CD8 clonotypes in ibrutinib-treated CLL. Using immunoSEQ multiplex PCR, the repertoire was profiled, and TCRdb retains in-frame clones only, with some absent. The data show about 30,000 clones, approximately 62% seen once. The sequenced sample was PBMCs, obtained before ibrutinib treatment. Every receptor here comes from a human donor with chronic lymphocytic leukemia.

The chain joins TRBV5-1 to TRBJ2-4, with a possible D match to TRBD1 (6 bases). Germline lookup yields CDR1 SGHRS and CDR2 YFSETQ. Trimming took 3 bases from V and 8 from J, leaving 30 bases between them. The CDR3 has 19 residues. The chain's CDR3 is CASSSSPSDSYQQRDIQYF. CDR3 in DNA: TGCGCCAGCAGCTCCTCCCCATCGGACAGCTACCAACAAAGAGACATTCAGTACTTC.

The V gene is TRBV6-1, the J gene TRBJ1-5; no reliable D call. The germline V gene has CDR1 MNHNS and CDR2 SASEGT. Deletions cut 1 base from V and 1 base from J, with 14 bases between. The CDR3 is made up of 17 amino acids. The CDR3 spells CASSEVGSGMSNQPQHF. CDR3 nucleotide sequence: TGTGCCAGCAGTGAAGTAGGATCGGGGATGAGCAATCAGCCCCAGCATTTT.

CDR3: CASSLTGRAYLPHEQFF. CDR3 coding DNA: TGTGCCAGCAGCTTAACGGGGCGGGCATATTTACCCCATGAGCAGTTCTTC. This chain uses TRBV7-3 with TRBJ2-1; TRBD1 or TRBD2 may be the D gene (5 bases each). The V and J ends lost 0 bases and 8 bases respectively, with 20 bases between them. The CDR3 has 17 amino acids. CDR1 and CDR2 from the germline V gene are SGHTA and FQGTGA.

V gene TRBV7-8 combines with J gene TRBJ2-7; D call uncertain. The germline V gene encodes CDR1 SGHVS and CDR2 FQNEAQ. V lost 6 bases, J lost 3 bases, and 6 bases lay in between. There are 11 residues in the CDR3. The CDR3 DNA reads as TGTGCCAGCAGTTTAAACTACGAGCAGTACTTC. This codes for CASSLNYEQYF.

The chain joins TRBV29-1 to TRBJ2-1; D unresolved. Trimming removed 7 bases at V and 7 bases at J, with 17 bases between. Germline CDR1 is SQVTM and CDR2 is ANQGSEA. This CDR3 spans 13 amino acids. CDR3 coding DNA: TGCAGCGCCAGCGATATGGCGATGAATGAGCAGTTCTTC. This sequence encodes CSASDMAMNEQFF.

The chain links TRBV5-1 to TRBJ1-2, with 9 bases lining up with TRBD1. The length of the CDR3 is 17 residues. CDR1 and CDR2 (germline): SGHRS, YFSETQ. The V segment lost 1 base and the J segment 6 bases; nucleotides outside the gene matches: 13. Written as DNA, the CDR3 is TGCGCCAGCAGCTTGAGCCCCCCTACAGGGGGCCAGGATGGCTACACCTTC. Amino acids: CASSLSPPTGGQDGYTF.

Here the CDR3 reads CASSLRGRNSPLHF. The CDR3 nucleotides read TGTGCCAGCAGCTTGAGGGGGCGTAATTCACCCCTCCACTTT. The J gene is TRBJ1-6, the V gene TRBV5-4; 7 bases fit TRBD1. The V and J ends lost 1 base and 6 bases, in that order; junction bases with no gene match: 1. This CDR3 contains 14 residues. The germline CDR1 and CDR2 sequences are SGHNT and YYREEE (reference sequence).

CDR3 nucleotides: TGTGCCAGCAGCCGAGAGGGGACTAGCGATGAGCAGTTCTTC. Residues: CASSREGTSDEQFF. This chain links TRBV5-4 with TRBJ2-1, with TRBD2 matching 10 bases. V was clipped by 4 bases and J by 8 bases; unmatched bases: 6. The CDR3 extends over 14 amino acids. Germline V gene sequence: CDR1 SGHNT, CDR2 YYREEE (reference sequence).

This clone has a handful of counts. This chain connects TRBV9 to TRBJ2-7; 9 bases align to TRBD1. From germline, CDR1 is SGDLS and CDR2 YYNGEE. V shed 2 bases and J 5 bases; nucleotides not matched to a gene: 5. The CDR3 length is 14 residues. CDR3 sequence (DNA): TGTGCCAGCAGCGTTGGACAGGGGTCCAACGAGCAGTACTTC. Its protein is CASSVGQGSNEQYF.

This chain connects TRBV15 to TRBJ1-2; TRBD1 matches at 12 bases. CDR3 length: 18 amino acids. The germline V gene encodes CDR1 LNHNV and CDR2 YYDKDF (reference sequence). V lost 4 bases and J lost 4; bases outside the gene matches: 13. CDR3 amino acids: CATSTAGDRGRSGYGYTF. In DNA, the CDR3 is TGTGCCACCAGCACTGCCGGGGACAGGGGGCGATCGGGCTATGGCTACACCTTC. Based on the CDR3 plus reference TRBV15 and TRBJ1-2, the full variable domain is DAMVIQNPRYQVTQFGKPVTLSCSQTLNHNVMYWYQQKSSQAPKLLFHYYDKDFNNEADTPDNFQSRRPNTSFCFLDIRSPGLGDTAMYLCATSTAGDRGRSGYGYTFGSGTRLTVV.

The rearrangement uses TRBV19 and TRBJ2-5; 7 bases are shared with TRBD1. CDR1 and CDR2 from the germline V gene are LNHDA and SQIVND (reference sequence). The CDR3 consists of 15 residues. V trimming: 3 bases; J trimming: 4 bases; junction bases outside the gene matches: 8. The CDR3 bases are TGTGCCAGTAGTATTAGGGGGCCGAGGGGAGAGACCCAGTACTTC. It specifies CASSIRGPRGETQYF. Together with reference TRBV19 and TRBJ2-5, the CDR3 gives the full variable domain: DGGITQSPKYLFRKEGQNVTLSCEQNLNHDAMYWYRQDPGQGLRLIYYSQIVNDFQKGDIAEGYSVSREKKESFPLTVTSAQKNPTAFYLCASSIRGPRGETQYFGPGTRLLVL.

The sample holds a few counts of this clone. The chain employs TRBV10-2 and TRBJ2-7; the match to TRBD1 covers 8 bases. The length of the CDR3 is 17 residues. CDR1 and CDR2 (germline): WSHSY, SAAADI. J gave up 2 bases and V 6 bases, and 15 bases lay outside the gene matches. Written as DNA, the CDR3 is TGCGCCAGCAGCAGGAAACCGGGACAGGCTTACCCCTACGAGCAGTACTTC. This gives the protein CASSRKPGQAYPYEQYF.

This chain joins TRBV9 and TRBJ1-1, with a possible D match to TRBD1 (5 bases). Germline-derived CDR1 and CDR2 are SGDLS and YYNGEE. V dropped 3 bases and J dropped 3 bases, with 9 bases sitting between them. The CDR3 has 13 amino acids. CDR3 sequence (DNA): TGTGCCAGCAGCGAACGACAGTACACTGAAGCTTTCTTT. This translates into CASSERQYTEAFF.

The chain links TRBV7-9 to TRBJ1-2, with 7 bases aligning to TRBD1. Per germline, CDR1 SEHNR and CDR2 FQNEAQ (reference sequence). Trimming removed 8 bases from V and 6 bases from J; junction bases left unmatched: 15. The CDR3 length is 15 residues. DNA for the CDR3: TGTGCCAGCGAGGGACAGAATGCCGTGTCTCATGGCTACACCTTC. Amino acid sequence: CASEGQNAVSHGYTF.

CDR3 residues: CASSPRTGTNEKLFF. The DNA of the CDR3 is TGTGCCAGCAGCCCCCGGACAGGCACTAATGAAAAACTGTTTTTT. V gene TRBV11-2 combines with J gene TRBJ1-4, with 7 bases lining up with TRBD1. Germline V gene data show CDR1 as SGHAT and CDR2 as FQNNGV. V shed 5 bases, J shed 2 bases, and the junction held 5 bases outside the gene matches. The CDR3 length is 15 residues. Complete variable domain (other parts from reference TRBV11-2 and TRBJ1-4): EAGVAQSPRYKIIEKRQSVAFWCNPISGHATLYWYQQILGQGPKLLIQFQNNGVVDDSQLPKDRFSAERLKGVDSTLKIQPAKLEDSAVYLCASSPRTGTNEKLFFGSGTQLSVL.

V is TRBV4-1 and J is TRBJ2-2; 9 nucleotides match TRBD1. CDR3 length: 15 residues. V shed 6 bases, J shed 7 bases, and the junction held 9 bases outside the gene matches. The germline V gene has CDR1 MGHRA and CDR2 YSYEKL. CDR3 loop: CASRNPGQGHGELFF. CDR3 sequence (DNA): TGCGCCAGCAGAAACCCGGGACAGGGCCACGGGGAGCTGTTTTTT.

This clone was counted only a few times. The chain couples TRBV9 to TRBJ2-7; D is perhaps TRBD1 (5 bases). This CDR3 has 13 residues. Germline V CDR1 and CDR2: SGDLS, YYNGEE. V shed 0 bases and J shed 5 bases, with 9 bases lying between them. This CDR3 is CASSVEGRDEQYF. The CDR3 DNA is TGTGCCAGCAGCGTAGAGGGCAGGGACGAGCAGTACTTC.

The rearrangement joins TRBV19 to TRBJ2-7; D is undetermined. CDR3 length: 13 residues. The V and J ends lost 5 bases and 0 bases respectively, with 8 bases between them. CDR1 LNHDA and CDR2 SQIVND come from the germline V gene (reference sequence). CDR3 bases: TGTGCCAGTAGTTACAGTTCCTCCTACGAGCAGTACTTC. It translates to CASSYSSSYEQYF.

V usage is TRBV27 and J usage is TRBJ2-3; tentatively, D is TRBD2 (5 bases). Germline loops: CDR1 MNHEY, CDR2 SMNVEV (reference sequence). Trimming left V 1 base short and J 4 bases short, with 9 bases between. The CDR3 spans 14 residues. CDR3 in DNA: TGTGCCAGCAGTTTATGGGTCGGGGCAGATACGCAGTATTTT. Translation gives CASSLWVGADTQYF.

The chain couples TRBV9 to TRBJ2-7; possibly TRBD2 for D (5 bases). The CDR3 spans 14 residues. The V end lost 3 bases, the J end lost 3 bases, and 13 bases lay between the germline ends. Per germline, CDR1 SGDLS and CDR2 YYNGEE. This CDR3 reads CASSGSEGYYEQYF. The CDR3 DNA sequence: TGTGCCAGCAGCGGGTCCGAGGGTTACTACGAGCAGTACTTC.

The chain couples TRBV11-2 to TRBJ2-7, with TRBD1 as a possible D gene (6 bases). Germline V lookup: CDR1 SGHAT, CDR2 FQNNGV. The CDR3 has 13 amino acids. The V end lost 4 bases, the J end lost 6 bases, and 13 bases lay between the germline ends. CDR3 sequence (DNA): TGTGCCAGCAGCTCCGGACAGCGACGCGAGCAGTACTTC. Translation gives CASSSGQRREQYF. The complete variable domain, with remaining parts taken from reference TRBV11-2 and TRBJ2-7, reads EAGVAQSPRYKIIEKRQSVAFWCNPISGHATLYWYQQILGQGPKLLIQFQNNGVVDDSQLPKDRFSAERLKGVDSTLKIQPAKLEDSAVYLCASSSGQRREQYFGPGTRLTVT.